The present T cell receptor (beta chain) was sequenced within a study of molecular identifiers for immune sequencing clone quantification. TCRdb reanalysed the PCR reads using MiXCR and keeps one entry per CDR3 protein. The profile shows some 97,000 distinct CDR3 sequences, roughly 34% of them singletons. Sorting was used to obtain naive CD8 T cells (CD8+CD4-CCR7+CD45RA+). General observations from the study: Clonotypes surpassing 20 RNA copies contained over 97% of effector molecules, versus under 1% in naive cells. Among approximately 1 million naive cells, as was reported, spiked Jurkat TCR RNA from one cell was detectable.

Trimming shortened V by 6 bases and J by 3 bases, and 12 bases separated the two germline ends. CDR1 and CDR2 (germline): SQVTM, ANQGSEA. The CDR3 sequence is 13 residues long. This clonotype was detected a few times. The antigen is not known. This TCR derives from a human donor in good health. Some libraries in this study had Jurkat cell RNA spiked in. Sequences were obtained from naive CD8+ T cells from blood, with Jurkat cell RNA spiked in. Regarding subset: FACS-sorted CD8+CD4-CCR7+CD45RA+ naive T cells. V is TRBV29-1 and J is TRBJ2-1, with D maybe TRBD2 (5 bases). The CDR3 DNA reads TGCAGCGTGCAACTAGAGTACTACAATGAGCAGTTCTTC. Translated, it gives CSVQLEYYNEQFF.